This T cell receptor (beta chain) originates from a study of blood T cells in healthy people across ages. V was cut by 6 bases and J by 8 bases, with 17 bases left in between. CDR3 size: 14 residues. The germline gives CDR1 MNHEY, CDR2 SVGEGT. Concerning this clonotype: Its specificity is not known. This may be a read error, as it is one base from a much larger clone.

Study-wide points: The lack of PBMC sorting stopped any conclusive naive versus antigen-experienced comparison.

The use of a sample-barcoded 5' primer and a J-beta primer mix characterized a second PCR of about 7 to 12 cycles. Each cDNA molecule was tagged by a template-switch adaptor that had 12 random nucleotides. TCRdb fed the 5' RACE reads into MiXCR, producing one record per CDR3 protein. The repertoire consists of approximately 810,000 distinct CDR3 sequences, with less than 35% occurring once and the leading ten covering roughly 17%. The sequence was collected from an elderly woman in good health. This chain links TRBV6-2 or TRBV6-3 with TRBJ2-1, with D possibly being TRBD1 (6 bases). Sequencing input: blood. The CDR3 DNA sequence: TGTGCCAGCAGGAACAGGGACCCACGGGATGAGCAGTTCTTC. It codes for CASRNRDPRDEQFF.